Only one count was recorded for the clone carrying this T cell receptor beta chain. CDR3 length equals 17 residues. Trimming took off 0 bases at V and 2 bases at J, with 16 bases between the two ends. Germline CDR1 reads SGDLS; CDR2 reads YYNGEE. This specimen comes from a study of blood T cell repertoires in COVID-19. Study as a whole: The United States, Italy and Spain were the sources of the acute and convalescent COVID-19 samples. From T cells, B-cell-depleted T cells, or PBMCs came the material, which was cDNA or gDNA.

In the authors' methods: Nucleated cell number was recorded as an estimate derived from reference gene primer amplification. The assay was immunoSEQ multiplex PCR, and TCRdb's table has in-frame clones only and misses some. The V and J calls and clone size are taken from that table; D and trimming were inferred from the DNA. The data show about 180,000 clones, 70% to 90% seen once. This sequence joins TRBV9 and TRBJ2-3, with D perhaps matching TRBD1 (6 bases). This sequence was found in a man aged 18 to 35 who had recovered from COVID-19. Sequencing input: peripheral blood. In DNA, the CDR3 is TGTGCCAGCAGCGTAGGAATCGTGCAGGGGAACACAGATACGCAGTATTTT. This encodes CASSVGIVQGNTDTQYF.